This is a list of T cell receptor beta chains from one sample in a study of T cells in Graves' hyperthyroidism and ophthalmopathy. TCRdb analysed the multiplex PCR reads with MiXCR anew, one entry per CDR3 protein. The repertoire holds more than 45,000 distinct CDR3 sequences, about 49% seen once, with around 12% in the top ten. Sequenced sample: blood. These TCRs come from a woman under 40 with Graves' ophthalmopathy. Both conserved end residues are part of each CDR3. Each record gives: V gene, clone size, D gene, J gene, CDR3 protein, CDR3 DNA. The D gene is left open where the match is weak. Size tells how often a clone was seen (once, few, many) or the class of an expanded clone, and some rows leave it out.

v_gene: TRBV9; abundance: NA; d_gene: TRBD1; j_gene: TRBJ2-5; CDR3aa: CASSQGQGGGGKGETQYF; CDR3nt: TGTGCCAGCAGCCAGGGACAGGGAGGGGGTGGCAAAGGAGAGACCCAGTACTTC
v_gene: TRBV27; abundance: many; d_gene: NA; j_gene: TRBJ2-7; CDR3aa: CASSPLGGFYEQYF; CDR3nt: TGTGCCAGCAGTCCCTTAGGGGGATTCTACGAGCAGTACTTC
v_gene: TRBV7-7; abundance: NA; d_gene: TRBD1; j_gene: TRBJ2-3; CDR3aa: CASSFSGQGAASTDTQYF; CDR3nt: TGTGCTAGCAGCTTCTCAGGACAGGGAGCGGCGAGCACAGATACGCAGTATTTT
v_gene: TRBV19; abundance: many; d_gene: NA; j_gene: TRBJ2-3; CDR3aa: CASTSGRRTDTQYF; CDR3nt: TGTGCCAGTACCTCGGGCAGGAGGACAGATACGCAGTATTTT
v_gene: TRBV6-5; abundance: many; d_gene: NA; j_gene: TRBJ1-2; CDR3aa: CASSRTGSTGYTF; CDR3nt: TGTGCCAGCAGCCGTACAGGGTCCACTGGCTACACCTTC
v_gene: TRBV30; abundance: NA; d_gene: NA; j_gene: TRBJ1-1; CDR3aa: CAWRLQGSRTEAFF; CDR3nt: TGTGCCTGGAGGTTACAGGGTTCGCGCACTGAAGCTTTCTTT
v_gene: TRBV7-9; abundance: NA; d_gene: NA; j_gene: TRBJ1-3; CDR3aa: CASSPSVNTIYF; CDR3nt: TGTGCCAGCAGCCCTTCCGTTAACACCATATATTTT
v_gene: TRBV20-1; abundance: many; d_gene: NA; j_gene: TRBJ2-1; CDR3aa: CSKRVHVNEQFF; CDR3nt: TGCAGCAAAAGGGTACACGTGAATGAGCAGTTCTTC
v_gene: TRBV5-1; abundance: many; d_gene: TRBD1; j_gene: TRBJ2-5; CDR3aa: CASSIRDRRTPQETQYF; CDR3nt: TGCGCCAGCAGCATCCGGGACAGGAGAACCCCCCAAGAGACCCAGTACTTC
v_gene: TRBV7-9; abundance: NA; d_gene: TRBD1; j_gene: TRBJ1-1; CDR3aa: CASFPRRQGFTEAFF; CDR3nt: TGTGCCAGTTTCCCACGAAGACAGGGGTTCACTGAAGCTTTCTTT
v_gene: TRBV24-1; abundance: many; d_gene: TRBD2; j_gene: TRBJ2-3; CDR3aa: CATSDFARTSGGRSGTQYF; CDR3nt: TGTGCCACCAGTGATTTCGCAAGGACTAGCGGGGGTCGTAGCGGTACGCAGTATTTT
v_gene: TRBV13; abundance: many; d_gene: NA; j_gene: TRBJ2-7; CDR3aa: CASSSLAGLSSYEQYF; CDR3nt: TGTGCCAGCAGCTCCCTCGCCGGATTAAGCTCCTACGAGCAGTACTTC
v_gene: TRBV11-2; abundance: many; d_gene: NA; j_gene: TRBJ2-6; CDR3aa: CASSSARTSGANVLTF; CDR3nt: TGTGCCAGCAGCTCGGCCAGAACCTCTGGGGCCAACGTCCTGACTTTC
v_gene: TRBV27; abundance: once; d_gene: NA; j_gene: TRBJ2-7; CDR3aa: CASSFQSAYEQYF; CDR3nt: TGTGCCAGCAGTTTCCAGAGCGCCTACGAGCAGTATTTC
v_gene: TRBV12-3/TRBV12-4; abundance: once; d_gene: NA; j_gene: TRBJ1-2; CDR3aa: CASSRTDDGYTF; CDR3nt: TGTGCCAGCAGCCGCACAGACGACGGCTACACCTTC
v_gene: TRBV2; abundance: many; d_gene: NA; j_gene: TRBJ2-1; CDR3aa: CASRQQGGAYNEQFF; CDR3nt: TGTGCCAGCCGCCAACAGGGCGGGGCCTACAATGAGCAGTTCTTC
v_gene: TRBV6-5; abundance: many; d_gene: NA; j_gene: TRBJ1-5; CDR3aa: CASSYGQGGQPQHF; CDR3nt: TGTGCCAGCAGTTATGGTCAGGGAGGTCAGCCCCAGCATTTT
v_gene: TRBV5-6; abundance: many; d_gene: NA; j_gene: TRBJ2-1; CDR3aa: CASSSFNEQFF; CDR3nt: TGTGCCAGCAGCTCCTTCAATGAGCAGTTCTTC
v_gene: TRBV12-5; abundance: many; d_gene: NA; j_gene: TRBJ2-1; CDR3aa: CASGLVSNEQFF; CDR3nt: TGTGCTAGTGGTTTGGTTTCGAATGAGCAGTTCTTC
v_gene: TRBV19; abundance: many; d_gene: TRBD1; j_gene: TRBJ1-2; CDR3aa: CASSQDRGGGYTF; CDR3nt: TGTGCCAGTAGCCAGGACAGGGGAGGTGGCTACACCTTC
v_gene: TRBV30; abundance: NA; d_gene: NA; j_gene: TRBJ1-6; CDR3aa: CASHGSSSYISPLHF; CDR3nt: TGTGCCTCCCACGGGAGCAGCTCCTATATTTCACCCCTCCACTTT
v_gene: TRBV5-1; abundance: many; d_gene: TRBD2; j_gene: TRBJ2-7; CDR3aa: CASSLDGLAGSEQYF; CDR3nt: TGCGCCAGCAGCTTGGATGGACTAGCGGGATCCGAGCAGTACTTC
v_gene: TRBV4-1; abundance: NA; d_gene: NA; j_gene: TRBJ1-3; CDR3aa: CASSQEGRANTIYF; CDR3nt: TGCGCCAGCAGCCAAGAGGGCAGGGCCAACACCATATATTTT
v_gene: TRBV11-1; abundance: NA; d_gene: NA; j_gene: TRBJ2-1; CDR3aa: CASKTDYNEQFF; CDR3nt: TGTGCCAGCAAGACGGACTACAATGAGCAGTTCTTC
v_gene: TRBV20-1; abundance: once; d_gene: TRBD2; j_gene: TRBJ2-7; CDR3aa: CSARALAGRYEQYF; CDR3nt: TGCAGTGCTAGGGCACTAGCGGGGCGATACGAGCAGTACTTC
v_gene: TRBV10-3; abundance: many; d_gene: NA; j_gene: TRBJ2-7; CDR3aa: CAISESADNSGYEQYF; CDR3nt: TGTGCCATCAGTGAGTCTGCGGACAACTCGGGCTACGAGCAGTACTTC
v_gene: TRBV11-2; abundance: many; d_gene: TRBD2; j_gene: TRBJ2-1; CDR3aa: CASSLSGGGVDEQFF; CDR3nt: TGTGCCAGCAGCCTAAGTGGGGGGGGTGTCGATGAGCAGTTCTTC
v_gene: TRBV28; abundance: many; d_gene: NA; j_gene: TRBJ1-2; CDR3aa: CASSLVRERIYTF; CDR3nt: TGTGCCAGCAGTTTAGTAAGGGAACGTATCTACACCTTC
v_gene: TRBV7-3; abundance: NA; d_gene: NA; j_gene: TRBJ2-1; CDR3aa: CASSSALYNEQFF; CDR3nt: TGTGCCAGCAGCTCTGCGTTGTACAATGAGCAGTTCTTC
v_gene: TRBV18; abundance: many; d_gene: NA; j_gene: TRBJ2-1; CDR3aa: CASSPPSNNEQFF; CDR3nt: TGTGCCAGCTCACCACCGAGCAACAATGAGCAGTTCTTC
v_gene: TRBV7-7; abundance: NA; d_gene: TRBD2; j_gene: TRBJ2-1; CDR3aa: CASSLFAGGNNEQFF; CDR3nt: TGTGCCAGCAGCCTCTTCGCGGGAGGTAACAATGAGCAGTTCTTC
v_gene: TRBV20-1; abundance: many; d_gene: TRBD1; j_gene: TRBJ2-3; CDR3aa: CSARVQGADTQYF; CDR3nt: TGCAGTGCTAGAGTTCAGGGGGCTGATACGCAGTATTTT
v_gene: TRBV7-9; abundance: NA; d_gene: NA; j_gene: TRBJ2-5; CDR3aa: CASRSGGAGTQYF; CDR3nt: TGTGCCAGCAGGTCTGGGGGCGCGGGGACCCAGTACTTC
v_gene: TRBV10-1; abundance: many; d_gene: NA; j_gene: TRBJ2-2; CDR3aa: CASSKDLTGELFF; CDR3nt: TGCGCCAGCAGTAAGGATCTCACCGGGGAGCTGTTTTTT
v_gene: TRBV7-2; abundance: many; d_gene: NA; j_gene: TRBJ1-2; CDR3aa: CASSPTGRVSGYTF; CDR3nt: TGTGCCAGCAGCCCGACCGGGCGTGTGTCGGGCTACACCTTC
v_gene: TRBV14; abundance: NA; d_gene: NA; j_gene: TRBJ2-3; CDR3aa: CASSTLSGDTRYF; CDR3nt: TGTGCCAGCTCAACCCTCTCGGGGGATACGCGGTATTTT
v_gene: TRBV5-6; abundance: many; d_gene: NA; j_gene: TRBJ2-6; CDR3aa: CASSLGRLSGANVLTF; CDR3nt: TGTGCCAGCAGCTTAGGGCGGCTCTCTGGGGCCAACGTCCTGACTTTC
v_gene: TRBV5-1; abundance: many; d_gene: NA; j_gene: TRBJ2-7; CDR3aa: CASSLDMSYEQYF; CDR3nt: TGCGCCAGCAGCTTGGATATGTCCTACGAGCAGTACTTC
v_gene: TRBV5-5; abundance: many; d_gene: TRBD2; j_gene: TRBJ2-1; CDR3aa: CASSLAPSGRPPPYNEQFF; CDR3nt: TGTGCCAGCAGCTTGGCCCCTAGCGGGAGACCCCCACCCTACAATGAGCAGTTCTTC
v_gene: TRBV2; abundance: NA; d_gene: TRBD2; j_gene: TRBJ2-1; CDR3aa: CASSGLARYIRSYNEQFF; CDR3nt: TGTGCCAGCAGTGGACTAGCGAGATATATAAGGTCCTACAATGAGCAGTTCTTC
v_gene: TRBV6-2/TRBV6-3; abundance: few; d_gene: NA; j_gene: TRBJ1-2; CDR3aa: CASSSGEVYGYTF; CDR3nt: TGTGCCAGCAGTTCCGGGGAGGTCTATGGCTACACCTTC
v_gene: TRBV19; abundance: many; d_gene: TRBD1; j_gene: TRBJ2-7; CDR3aa: CASSRQGGSEQYF; CDR3nt: TGTGCCAGTAGCCGACAGGGTGGTTCCGAGCAGTACTTC
v_gene: TRBV10-3; abundance: NA; d_gene: TRBD1; j_gene: TRBJ1-1; CDR3aa: CAISLPRTGTALEAFF; CDR3nt: TGTGCCATCAGTTTACCCCGAACCGGGACAGCCCTTGAAGCTTTCTTT
v_gene: TRBV25-1; abundance: NA; d_gene: TRBD1; j_gene: TRBJ2-7; CDR3aa: CASSASFGQGYSYEQYF; CDR3nt: TGTGCCAGCAGTGCCTCCTTTGGACAGGGCTACTCCTACGAGCAGTACTTC
v_gene: TRBV7-2; abundance: NA; d_gene: NA; j_gene: TRBJ2-5; CDR3aa: CASSPARNQPQQETQYF; CDR3nt: TGTGCCAGCAGCCCAGCAAGGAATCAGCCCCAGCAAGAGACCCAGTACTTC
v_gene: TRBV6-1; abundance: many; d_gene: NA; j_gene: TRBJ1-1; CDR3aa: CASSGGTTNTEAFF; CDR3nt: TGTGCCAGCAGTGGGGGGACCACGAACACTGAAGCTTTCTTT
v_gene: TRBV5-6; abundance: many; d_gene: TRBD2; j_gene: TRBJ2-1; CDR3aa: CASSLGLAGGKLNEQFF; CDR3nt: TGTGCCAGCAGCCTGGGACTAGCGGGAGGGAAGCTCAATGAGCAGTTCTTC
v_gene: TRBV5-1; abundance: many; d_gene: NA; j_gene: TRBJ1-2; CDR3aa: CASSLGGAGNVDGYTF; CDR3nt: TGCGCCAGCAGCTTGGGGGGGGCAGGAAATGTGGATGGCTACACCTTC
v_gene: TRBV28; abundance: many; d_gene: NA; j_gene: TRBJ2-3; CDR3aa: CASRTPGADTQYF; CDR3nt: TGTGCCAGCAGGACCCCAGGGGCAGATACGCAGTATTTT
v_gene: TRBV28; abundance: many; d_gene: TRBD1; j_gene: TRBJ2-7; CDR3aa: CASSLLLDRGQTYEQYF; CDR3nt: TGTGCCAGCAGTTTGCTACTCGACAGGGGACAAACCTACGAGCAGTACTTC
v_gene: TRBV19; abundance: NA; d_gene: NA; j_gene: TRBJ2-2; CDR3aa: CASGIRPTGELFF; CDR3nt: TGTGCCAGTGGTATACGGCCGACCGGGGAGCTGTTTTTT
v_gene: TRBV7-9; abundance: few; d_gene: TRBD1; j_gene: TRBJ1-2; CDR3aa: CASFPRGQGYTF; CDR3nt: TGTGCCAGTTTCCCACGAGGACAGGGGTACACCTTC
v_gene: TRBV28; abundance: NA; d_gene: TRBD2; j_gene: TRBJ2-3; CDR3aa: CASNSGVSGASDTQYF; CDR3nt: TGTGCCAGCAATTCAGGGGTTAGCGGGGCATCAGATACGCAGTATTTT
v_gene: TRBV25-1; abundance: NA; d_gene: TRBD2; j_gene: TRBJ2-1; CDR3aa: CASSDGLARYIRSYNEQFF; CDR3nt: TGTGCCAGCAGTGACGGACTAGCGAGATATATAAGGTCCTACAATGAGCAGTTCTTC
v_gene: TRBV9; abundance: many; d_gene: NA; j_gene: TRBJ1-4; CDR3aa: CASSSWGSANEKLFF; CDR3nt: TGTGCCAGCAGCTCATGGGGGTCGGCTAATGAAAAACTGTTTTTT
v_gene: TRBV6-2/TRBV6-3; abundance: many; d_gene: NA; j_gene: TRBJ2-7; CDR3aa: CASSAAAYEQYF; CDR3nt: TGTGCCAGCAGTGCGGCTGCCTACGAGCAGTACTTC
v_gene: TRBV7-9; abundance: medium-sized; d_gene: NA; j_gene: TRBJ1-4; CDR3aa: CASCLGATNEKLFF; CDR3nt: TGTGCCAGCTGCTTGGGTGCAACTAATGAAAAACTGTTTTTT
v_gene: TRBV5-5; abundance: many; d_gene: NA; j_gene: TRBJ2-1; CDR3aa: CASSLMGSESEQFF; CDR3nt: TGTGCCAGCAGCCTGATGGGTAGCGAGAGTGAGCAGTTCTTC
v_gene: TRBV19; abundance: NA; d_gene: NA; j_gene: TRBJ2-3; CDR3aa: CASSIALSYEQYFGPGTDTQYF; CDR3nt: NA